Each of the 25 T cell receptor beta chains below was sequenced from the same sample in a study of T cells in localized non-small cell lung cancer (TCRdb year 2020). Receptors were amplified or captured by the immunoSEQ multiplex PCR assay. What TCRdb holds here is the immuneACCESS table cut down to in-frame rearrangements. Part of the clones is not present; checked against another copy, under half of the missing clones reflect an unresolved V gene, and the others are unexplained. The sample yields 12,000 or so clones; about 85% were counted once. 8.5% to 10% of the sample lies in the top ten. Sequenced material: peripheral blood, taken before any cancer treatment. Receptor source: a male donor older than 55 with stage III lung adenocarcinoma.

In its sample, this clone was seen once. This chain links TRBV7-2 with TRBJ1-1; D ambiguous. CDR3 length equals 17 residues. Germline V gene sequence: CDR1 SGHTA, CDR2 FQGNSA. V gave up 5 bases and J gave up 4 bases, with 23 bases separating them. CDR3 sequence reads: CASSPPWSRVLGTEAFF. The CDR3 nucleotides are TGTGCCAGCAGCCCCCCTTGGAGTCGGGTATTGGGCACTGAAGCTTTCTTT. Full variable domain (remainder filled in from reference TRBV7-2 and TRBJ1-1): GAGVSQSPSNKVTEKGKDVELRCDPISGHTALYWYRQSLGQGLEFLIYFQGNSAPDKSGLPSDRFSAERTGGSVSTLTIQRTQQEDSAVYLCASSPPWSRVLGTEAFFGQGTRLTVV.

The J gene is TRBJ2-7, the V gene TRBV19; perhaps TRBD2 as D (6 bases). CDR1 is LNHDA and CDR2 is SQIVND in the germline V gene (reference sequence). The CDR3 loop spans 15 amino acids. Trimming removed 6 bases at V and 5 bases at J, with 20 bases between. The CDR3 here is CASSDTASVGDEQYF. In nucleotides, the CDR3 is TGTGCCAGTAGCGATACGGCTAGCGTAGGTGACGAGCAGTACTTC. Supplemented by reference TRBV19 and TRBJ2-7, the full variable domain reads DGGITQSPKYLFRKEGQNVTLSCEQNLNHDAMYWYRQDPGQGLRLIYYSQIVNDFQKGDIAEGYSVSREKKESFPLTVTSAQKNPTAFYLCASSDTASVGDEQYFGPGTRLTVT.

J is TRBJ2-5 and V is TRBV5-4; 12 bases are shared with TRBD1. Germline V gene data show CDR1 as SGHNT and CDR2 as YYREEE (reference sequence). After removal of 4 bases from V and 1 base from J, the junction contained 8 bases not matched to a gene. This CDR3 has 17 residues. DNA of the CDR3: TGTGCCAGCAGCGGGGGACAGGGGGCATCCCTCCAAGAGACCCAGTACTTC. It codes for CASSGGQGASLQETQYF.

CDR3 in DNA: TGTGCCAGCAGTTTCCGGGGAGCGGGGCGGAATGAGCAGTTCTTC. As protein: CASSFRGAGRNEQFF. The J gene is TRBJ2-1, the V gene TRBV28, with 7 bases that match TRBD2. Germline V gene lookup returns CDR1 MDHEN and CDR2 SYDVKM. Losses at the gene ends were 3 bases for V and 7 bases for J; bases not matched to a gene: 9. The CDR3 covers 15 residues.

The chain has TRBV29-1 and TRBJ1-2; 7 bases agree with TRBD1. Germline V gives CDR1 SQVTM, CDR2 ANQGSEA. J was trimmed by 4 bases and V by 6 bases; bases with no gene match: 5. This CDR3 has 12 residues. CDR3 in amino acids: CSVAQGSYGYTF. Here the CDR3 DNA reads TGCAGCGTGGCACAGGGGAGCTATGGCTACACCTTC.

The CDR3 sequence: CASSIELLAGRSSYNEQFF. As DNA, the CDR3 is TGTGCCAGTAGTATTGAGTTACTAGCGGGGAGGTCATCCTACAATGAGCAGTTCTTC. The rearrangement uses TRBV19 and TRBJ2-1; 10 bases fit TRBD2. Per germline, CDR1 LNHDA and CDR2 SQIVND (reference sequence). The CDR3 totals 19 residues. J gave up 1 base and V 3 bases, and 12 bases lay outside the gene matches.

The chain combines TRBV10-3 with TRBJ1-2; 7 bases map to TRBD1. J was trimmed by 2 bases and V by 7 bases; bases with no gene match: 10. The CDR3 sequence is 15 residues long. Germline CDR1 is ENHRY and CDR2 is SYGVKD. The CDR3: CAINRAGTENYGYTF. CDR3 sequence (DNA): TGTGCCATCAACAGAGCCGGGACAGAAAACTATGGCTACACCTTC.

This sequence joins TRBV9 and TRBJ2-7; TRBD1 agrees at 7 bases. CDR3 length: 16 amino acids. Germline-derived CDR1 and CDR2 are SGDLS and YYNGEE. Trimming took 4 bases from V and 5 from J; bases not matched to a gene: 15. The CDR3 nucleotides are TGTGCCAGCAGCCCTCGACAGGGTACTTATTTAGACGAGCAGTACTTC. Translating gives CASSPRQGTYLDEQYF.

The chain has TRBV29-1 and TRBJ1-2; D unclear. The CDR3 totals 16 residues. CDR1 and CDR2 from the germline V gene are SQVTM and ANQGSEA. V lost 1 base and J 0 bases, leaving 15 bases between the germline ends. CDR3 in DNA: TGCAGCGTTGAAGGAGGCGCAGGTCTTTCTAACTATGGCTACACCTTC. Translation gives CSVEGGAGLSNYGYTF. The full variable domain, completed using reference TRBV29-1 and TRBJ1-2, is SAVISQKPSRDICQRGTSLTIQCQVDSQVTMMFWYRQQPGQSLTLIATANQGSEATYESGFVIDKFPISRPNLTFSTLTVSNMSPEDSSIYLCSVEGGAGLSNYGYTFGSGTRLTVV.

The chain's CDR3 is CASSPDGRGNTIYF. The CDR3 nucleotides are TGTGCCAGCAGCCCGGACGGACGGGGAAACACCATATATTTT. The chain has TRBV28 and TRBJ1-3; D unclear. V was clipped by 6 bases and J by 4 bases, with 13 bases between them. CDR3 size: 14 residues. Germline lookup yields CDR1 MDHEN and CDR2 SYDVKM. The variable domain in full, with the rest retrieved from reference TRBV28 and TRBJ1-3, is DVKVTQSSRYLVKRTGEKVFLECVQDMDHENMFWYRQDPGLGLRLIYFSYDVKMKEKGDIPEGYSVSREKKERFSLILESASTNQTSMYLCASSPDGRGNTIYFGEGSWLTVV.

The V call is TRBV7-3, the J call TRBJ1-6, with 8 nucleotides matching TRBD1. CDR1 is SGHTA, CDR2 FQGTGA, per germline. This CDR3 is 14 amino acids long. Unmatched junction bases numbered 3, after V lost 2 bases and J lost 9 bases. The CDR3 coding sequence is TGTGCCAGCAGCTTAGGGACAGGAGGTTCACCCCTCCACTTT. It specifies CASSLGTGGSPLHF.

The chain carries TRBV10-1 and TRBJ2-7; TRBD2 agrees at 8 bases. Germline V gene sequence: CDR1 WNHNN, CDR2 SYGVQD (reference sequence). The CDR3 runs to 16 residues. The ends lost 5 bases at V and 3 bases at J; junction bases unmatched: 12. The CDR3 DNA is TGCGCCAGCAGTCACCCGGGACTAGAGTCCTTCTACGAGCAGTACTTC. This sequence encodes CASSHPGLESFYEQYF.

The rearrangement links TRBV4-3 to TRBJ2-3, with a weak D call TRBD2 (7 bases). V was clipped by 1 base and J by 6 bases, with 20 bases between them. CDR1 and CDR2 (germline): LGHNA, YSLEER. This CDR3 region has 17 residues. In DNA form, the CDR3 reads TGCGCCAGCAGCCAAGCACGGTGGGGGGCGGGGGCCGATACGCAGTATTTT. Amino acid sequence: CASSQARWGAGADTQYF.

The chain uses TRBV19 and TRBJ1-5, with D uncertain. V was cut by 5 bases and J by 1 base, with 6 bases left in between. The germline gives CDR1 LNHDA, CDR2 SQIVND (reference sequence). The CDR3 is 13 amino acids. The DNA for the CDR3 is TGTGCCAGTAGTCCGGTAAGCAATCAGCCCCAGCATTTT. It encodes CASSPVSNQPQHF.

The V and J genes are TRBV9 and TRBJ2-7; D might be TRBD2 (5 bases). Trimming took 3 bases from V and 4 from J, leaving 20 bases between them. This CDR3 region has 16 residues. From germline, CDR1 is SGDLS and CDR2 YYNGEE. Here the CDR3 reads CASSATPAGLNYEQYF. CDR3 in DNA: TGTGCCAGCAGCGCTACCCCGGCCGGACTGAATTACGAGCAGTACTTC.

The V call is TRBV7-9, the J call TRBJ2-1, with D unclear. The CDR3 spans 13 residues. CDR1 is SEHNR, CDR2 FQNEAQ, per germline (reference sequence). V lost 10 bases and J lost 4, with 14 bases in between. The CDR3 loop reads CATANPGYNEQFF. The CDR3 DNA is TGTGCCACAGCTAACCCGGGTTACAATGAGCAGTTCTTC.

The rearrangement links TRBV2 to TRBJ1-4, with 10 bases that match TRBD1. The germline V gene has CDR1 SNHLY and CDR2 FYNNEI. V shed 5 bases and J 8 bases; nucleotides not matched to a gene: 8. CDR3 length: 15 residues. In DNA form, the CDR3 reads TGTGCCAGCAGTAACCGCCGGGACAGGGGCGAAAAACTGTTTTTT. This encodes CASSNRRDRGEKLFF.

The chain recombines TRBV28 with TRBJ1-2; D remains unclear. Germline V gives CDR1 MDHEN, CDR2 SYDVKM. This CDR3 is built from 13 residues. V lost 7 bases to trimming and J lost 0 bases, with 9 bases between them. The CDR3: CASTIGPNYGYTF. The DNA for the CDR3 is TGTGCCAGCACAATCGGACCTAACTATGGCTACACCTTC.

This clone has only one observation. The rearrangement uses TRBV19 and TRBJ2-1, with 9 bases identical to TRBD2. Trimming at V came to 4 bases and at J to 2 bases, leaving 9 bases not matched to a gene. Germline CDR1 is LNHDA and CDR2 is SQIVND (reference sequence). CDR3 size: 17 residues. DNA of the CDR3: TGTGCCAGTAGTAGTAAAAAAGTAGCGGGAGCCTACAATGAGCAGTTCTTC. Protein product: CASSSKKVAGAYNEQFF.

The V call is TRBV7-8, the J call TRBJ1-3, with D possibly TRBD1 on 6 matching bases. The germline V and J ends were trimmed by 3 bases and 2 bases, with 8 bases remaining between them. Germline loops: CDR1 SGHVS, CDR2 FQNEAQ. The CDR3 is 14 residues long. The CDR3, as DNA: TGTGCCAGCAGCTTTGGGACACCTGGAAACACCATATATTTT. Translating it yields CASSFGTPGNTIYF.

V usage is TRBV7-9 and J usage is TRBJ1-4; no definite D call. Deletions cut 6 bases from V and 7 bases from J, with 15 bases between. The CDR3 is 14 residues long. Germline V lookup: CDR1 SEHNR, CDR2 FQNEAQ (reference sequence). This CDR3 is CASRLRGMSEKLFF. CDR3 coding DNA: TGTGCCAGCAGACTACGGGGTATGAGTGAAAAACTGTTTTTT.

The chain recombines TRBV6-6 with TRBJ2-3; D might be TRBD1 (6 bases). Trimming took off 5 bases at V and 2 bases at J, with 11 bases between the two ends. The CDR3 is 14 amino acids. Germline V gives CDR1 MNHNY, CDR2 SVGAGI (reference sequence). Here the CDR3 reads CASSRTGNTDTQYF. The CDR3 DNA follows: TGTGCCAGCAGTCGTACAGGGAACACAGATACGCAGTATTTT.

The rearrangement uses TRBV9 and TRBJ2-7; TRBD1 matches 7 bases. Trimming took 4 bases from V and 2 from J; bases not matched to a gene: 6. In germline, CDR1 is SGDLS, CDR2 YYNGEE. This CDR3 is 14 amino acids long. Here the CDR3 DNA reads TGTGCCAGCAGCCGACAGGGTGCGGCCTACGAGCAGTACTTC. This sequence encodes CASSRQGAAYEQYF.

The rearrangement uses TRBV4-3 and TRBJ1-2; D not resolved. Germline CDR1 reads LGHNA; CDR2 reads YSLEER. The CDR3 has 14 residues. V gave up 0 bases and J gave up 6 bases, with 11 bases separating them. CDR3 sequence reads: CASSQEGQLNGYTF. The DNA of the CDR3 is TGCGCCAGCAGCCAAGAAGGGCAGCTCAATGGCTACACCTTC.

The V gene is TRBV2, the J gene TRBJ2-2; possible D gene TRBD1, 5 bases. Germline CDR1 is SNHLY and CDR2 is FYNNEI. Trimming pared 6 bases from V and 3 bases from J, leaving 11 bases between. There are 14 residues in the CDR3. The CDR3 loop is CASSRVRDTGELFF. CDR3 DNA: TGTGCCAGCAGCAGGGTCCGGGACACCGGGGAGCTGTTTTTT.